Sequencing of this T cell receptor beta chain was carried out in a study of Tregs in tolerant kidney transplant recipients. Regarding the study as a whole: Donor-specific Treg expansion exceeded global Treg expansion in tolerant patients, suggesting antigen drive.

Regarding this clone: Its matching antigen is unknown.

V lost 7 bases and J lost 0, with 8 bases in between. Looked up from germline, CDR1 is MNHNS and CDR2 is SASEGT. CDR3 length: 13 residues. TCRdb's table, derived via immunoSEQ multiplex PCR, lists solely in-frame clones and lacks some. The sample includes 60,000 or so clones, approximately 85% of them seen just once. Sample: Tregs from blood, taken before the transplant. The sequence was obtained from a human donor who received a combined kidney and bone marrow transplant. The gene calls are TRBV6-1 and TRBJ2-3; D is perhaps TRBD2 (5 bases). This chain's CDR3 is CASTQRSTDTQYF. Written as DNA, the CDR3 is TGTGCCAGCACCCAGCGGAGCACAGATACGCAGTATTTT.